This T cell receptor beta chain was identified in a study of technical replicates of blood from several donors. This CDR3 contains 15 residues. CDR1 and CDR2 (germline): SGHKS, YYEKEE (reference sequence). V was cut by 3 bases and J by 0 bases, with 13 bases left in between. Only in-frame clones appear in the TCRdb table, and some are missing; sequencing was by immunoSEQ multiplex PCR. The sample records some 91,000 clones, approximately 95% being singletons. The clonotype was recovered from a human donor in good health. The sequenced material came from T cells isolated from PBMCs. The rearrangement links TRBV5-5 to TRBJ2-7, with D perhaps matching TRBD1 (5 bases). The CDR3 loop is CASSSGRTSSYEQYF. Here the CDR3 DNA reads TGTGCCAGCAGCTCCGGACGGACATCCTCCTACGAGCAGTACTTC. The variable domain in full, completed from reference TRBV5-5 and TRBJ2-7, reads DAGVTQSPTHLIKTRGQQVTLRCSPISGHKSVSWYQQVLGQGPQFIFQYYEKEERGRGNFPDRFSARQFPNYSSELNVNALLLGDSALYLCASSSGRTSSYEQYFGPGTRLTVT.